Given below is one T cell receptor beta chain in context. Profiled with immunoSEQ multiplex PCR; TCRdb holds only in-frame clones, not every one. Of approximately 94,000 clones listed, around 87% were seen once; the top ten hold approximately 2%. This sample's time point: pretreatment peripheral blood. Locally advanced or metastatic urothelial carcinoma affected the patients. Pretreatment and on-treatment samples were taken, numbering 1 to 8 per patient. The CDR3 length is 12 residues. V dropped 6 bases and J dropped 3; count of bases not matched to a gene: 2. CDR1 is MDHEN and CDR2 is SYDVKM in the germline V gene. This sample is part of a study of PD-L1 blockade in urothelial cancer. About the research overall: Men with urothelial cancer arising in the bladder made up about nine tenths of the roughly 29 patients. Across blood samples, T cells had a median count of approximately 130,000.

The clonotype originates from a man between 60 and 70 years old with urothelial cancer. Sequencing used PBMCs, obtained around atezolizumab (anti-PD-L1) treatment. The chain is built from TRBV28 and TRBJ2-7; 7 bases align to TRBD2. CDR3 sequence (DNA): TGTGCCAGCAGAGCTAGCGGCTACGAGCAGTACTTC. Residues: CASRASGYEQYF.